This T cell receptor (beta chain) derives from a study of cytomegalovirus exposure and HLA in healthy donors. Study findings and constraints: The study designated about 180 TCR beta chains cytomegalovirus-associated. As was reported, the classifier diagnosed cytomegalovirus status with high specificity and sensitivity.

PCR primers comprised 60 Vbeta and 13 Jbeta primers. Some clones are missing from TCRdb's copy, which holds only in-frame ones; the method was immunoSEQ multiplex PCR. Of about 120,000 clones in the sample, 8.5% to 10% were seen once. CDR1 and CDR2 from the germline V gene are KGHSH and LQKENI. V lost 3 bases and J lost 0, with 10 bases in between. CDR3 size: 15 residues. In this sample, this clone turned up a few times. Its antigen is not known. The sequencing input was PBMCs. This clonotype was obtained from a man aged 25 to 40 in good health and CMV-seronegative. The gene calls are TRBV18 and TRBJ2-3; D call uncertain. The CDR3 protein is CASSPTSTSTDTQYF. CDR3 nucleotide sequence: TGTGCCAGCTCACCGACTTCTACTAGCACAGATACGCAGTATTTT.